Following are 23 T cell receptor beta chains from one sample sequenced in a study of beta chain features in type 1 diabetes. General study findings and limits: For Type 1 diabetes patients, all four CD4+ subsets carried TCRB CDR3s that were moderately but significantly shorter.

Sequencing targeted expressed TCRB transcripts, as all isolated RNA had been reverse transcribed. Data came from immunoSEQ multiplex PCR; TCRdb stores just in-frame clones and leaves some out. This sample has over 150,000 clones; approximately 10% occur once, and the top ten carry 0.5%. No antigen is known for these receptors. Input material: central memory CD4+ T cells from blood. These receptors came from a man aged 25-45 years with type 1 diabetes.

The J gene is TRBJ2-7, the V gene TRBV28; a possible D gene is TRBD1 (5 bases). The V gene's germline CDR1 is MDHEN and CDR2 SYDVKM. V lost 5 bases, J lost 2 bases, and 16 bases lay in between. The CDR3 has 15 amino acids. As DNA, the CDR3 is TGTGCCAGCAGTAGAAATCGACAGAGCCCCTACGAGCAGTACTTC. This encodes CASSRNRQSPYEQYF.

Only a few counts were recorded for this clone. The V call is TRBV27, the J call TRBJ2-7; D is perhaps TRBD2 (6 bases). Germline CDR1 MNHEY, CDR2 SMNVEV (reference sequence). Between the trimmed V and J ends, which lost 2 bases and 4 bases, there was a span of 21 bases. The CDR3 spans 17 residues. This CDR3 reads CASSLTPQALEGYEQYF. The CDR3 region has the DNA TGTGCCAGCAGTTTAACCCCGCAGGCCTTGGAGGGATACGAGCAGTACTTC.

This clone has just a few counts. The V call is TRBV11-3, the J call TRBJ2-7, with D possibly being TRBD2 (6 bases). The CDR3 totals 16 residues. Trimming removed 2 bases at V and 5 bases at J, with 19 bases between. The germline V gene encodes CDR1 SGHNT and CDR2 YENEEA. The DNA for the CDR3 is TGTGCCAGCAGCTTACCCCCTACGACTAGAACTCACGAGCAGTACTTC. Its protein is CASSLPPTTRTHEQYF.

The rearrangement links TRBV28 to TRBJ2-1; 8 bases are shared with TRBD1. After removal of 5 bases from V and 6 bases from J, the junction contained 6 bases not matched to a gene. This CDR3 contains 14 residues. Germline V CDR1 and CDR2: MDHEN, SYDVKM. The CDR3 nucleotides are TGTGCCAGCAGTCCGGGACAGGCGATCAATGAGCAGTTCTTC. It is translated as CASSPGQAINEQFF.

The gene calls are TRBV29-1 and TRBJ2-7; 12 bases fit TRBD2. This CDR3 has 20 amino acids. V lost 6 bases, J lost 4 bases, and 25 bases stayed unmatched. In germline, CDR1 is SQVTM, CDR2 ANQGSEA. The CDR3 DNA reads as TGCAGCGTGATAACAGGGGGCGCCACGCTAGCGGGAGGGAACTTATACGAGCAGTACTTC. This sequence encodes CSVITGGATLAGGNLYEQYF.

This clone has just a few counts. This sequence joins TRBV28 and TRBJ2-4; 7 positions match TRBD2. The CDR3 length is 18 residues. The germline V gene encodes CDR1 MDHEN and CDR2 SYDVKM. The trim removed 6 bases at V and 7 bases at J, leaving 21 bases unmatched. CDR3 protein: CASRYRDYKSIVSNIQYF. For the CDR3, the DNA is TGTGCCAGCAGATACCGGGACTACAAATCAATAGTTTCGAACATTCAGTACTTC. The full variable domain, completed using reference TRBV28 and TRBJ2-4, is DVKVTQSSRYLVKRTGEKVFLECVQDMDHENMFWYRQDPGLGLRLIYFSYDVKMKEKGDIPEGYSVSREKKERFSLILESASTNQTSMYLCASRYRDYKSIVSNIQYFGAGTRLSVL.

This clone was seen a few times. Relative to the germline gene, one junction end is altered; a read error may explain this. The chain uses TRBV4-3 and TRBJ1-4, with no clear D. The CDR3 runs 11 residues. Per the germline V gene, CDR1 is LGHNA and CDR2 is YSLEER. The CDR3 sequence: CASSSTTGRGF. The CDR3 DNA sequence: TGCGCCAGCAGCTCTACTACCGGGAGAGGTTTT.

The V call is TRBV18, the J call TRBJ1-2; maybe TRBD1 (5 bases). The germline V and J ends were trimmed by 3 bases and 0 bases, with 14 bases remaining between them. Per the germline V gene, CDR1 is KGHSH and CDR2 is LQKENI. This CDR3 has 16 amino acids. CDR3 DNA: TGTGCCAGCTCACCTTTATCTGGACAATCTAACTATGGCTACACCTTC. Translated, it gives CASSPLSGQSNYGYTF.

There are a few counts of this clone. The rearrangement uses TRBV7-8 and TRBJ2-1; tentatively, D is TRBD1 (6 bases). The CDR3 length is 15 residues. Trimming took 1 base from V and 0 from J, leaving 7 bases between them. The germline V gene encodes CDR1 SGHVS and CDR2 FQNEAQ. The CDR3 loop reads CASSLETGSYNEQFF. Here the CDR3 DNA reads TGTGCCAGCAGCTTAGAGACAGGCTCCTACAATGAGCAGTTCTTC.

This clone was detected only a few times. The chain links TRBV7-2 to TRBJ1-2, with D perhaps TRBD1 (6 bases). This CDR3 has 16 amino acids. V was shortened by 6 bases and J by 8 bases, with 25 bases between the two germline ends. The germline CDR1 and CDR2 sequences are SGHTA and FQGNSA. CDR3 DNA sequence: TGTGCCAGCAGTCTGGAGGTTGGGGGGGCTCATAAGGGCTACACCTTC. Its translation is CASSLEVGGAHKGYTF. Combining the CDR3 with reference TRBV7-2 and TRBJ1-2 gives the whole variable domain GAGVSQSPSNKVTEKGKDVELRCDPISGHTALYWYRQSLGQGLEFLIYFQGNSAPDKSGLPSDRFSAERTGGSVSTLTIQRTQQEDSAVYLCASSLEVGGAHKGYTFGSGTRLTVV.

This clone came up a few times. The chain combines TRBV5-6 with TRBJ2-1; 11 bases are shared with TRBD2. The CDR3 is 15 residues long. In germline, CDR1 is SGHDT, CDR2 YYEEEE. J lost 6 bases, V lost 0 bases, and 2 bases had no gene match. The DNA of the CDR3 is TGTGCCAGCAGCTTGGTACTAGCGGGGGTCAATGAGCAGTTCTTC. Protein sequence: CASSLVLAGVNEQFF.

This clone was observed a few times. The chain joins TRBV6-5 to TRBJ2-6, with 7 positions matching TRBD2. This CDR3 comprises 15 residues. The V segment lost 6 bases and the J segment 13 bases; nucleotides outside the gene matches: 15. Per germline, CDR1 MNHEY and CDR2 SVGAGI. The CDR3 loop is CASSLDRPEGGVLTF. The CDR3 region has the DNA TGTGCCAGCAGCCTCGACAGACCCGAGGGAGGGGTCCTGACTTTC.

This clone occurred a few times. The gene calls are TRBV6-6 and TRBJ2-7, with 10 bases that match TRBD2. The germline gives CDR1 MNHNY, CDR2 SVGAGI (reference sequence). The length of the CDR3 is 12 residues. Germline trimming cut 5 bases from V and 12 bases from J; bases unmatched to any gene: 7. The CDR3 loop reads CASSRTSGELYF. In DNA, the CDR3 is TGTGCCAGCAGTAGAACTAGCGGGGAGTTGTACTTC.

This sequence joins TRBV4-1 and TRBJ1-2; D uncertain. From germline, CDR1 is MGHRA and CDR2 YSYEKL. Trimming stripped 3 bases from V and 7 bases from J, with 12 bases between. The CDR3 extends over 13 amino acids. The CDR3 sequence: CASSHFAEVGYTF. In nucleotides, the CDR3 is TGCGCCAGCAGCCATTTTGCAGAGGTTGGCTACACCTTC.

This clone was seen a few times. The chain is built from TRBV11-2 and TRBJ2-5; TRBD1 might be the D (6 bases). CDR1 is SGHAT and CDR2 is FQNNGV in the germline V gene. There are 15 residues in the CDR3. V lost 5 bases, J lost 2 bases, and 15 bases lay in between. DNA for the CDR3: TGTGCCAGCAGCCCCCGGACAGCCCTACAAGAGACCCAGTACTTC. This codes for CASSPRTALQETQYF.

Only a few counts were recorded for this clone. The chain links TRBV4-2 to TRBJ2-2, with D perhaps matching TRBD2 (6 bases). The germline V and J ends were trimmed by 4 bases and 0 bases, with 9 bases remaining between them. CDR3 length: 15 amino acids. Germline loops: CDR1 LGHNA, CDR2 YNFKEQ. Here the CDR3 reads CASSRGIANTGELFF. As DNA, the CDR3 is TGTGCCAGCAGCCGCGGGATCGCGAACACCGGGGAGCTGTTTTTT.

This clone was observed a few times. The rearrangement joins TRBV5-1 to TRBJ2-7; weak D call: TRBD1 (6 bases). V was clipped by 0 bases and J by 0 bases, with 10 bases between them. Germline CDR1 is SGHRS and CDR2 is YFSETQ. This CDR3 is 15 amino acids long. The CDR3 DNA is TGCGCCAGCAGCTTGGATGGGGACAACTCCTACGAGCAGTACTTC. Translated: CASSLDGDNSYEQYF.

V is TRBV27 and J is TRBJ2-7; 7 nucleotides line up with TRBD2. CDR1 is MNHEY and CDR2 is SMNVEV in the germline V gene (reference sequence). CDR3 size: 12 residues. V shed 6 bases, J shed 4 bases, and the junction held 3 bases outside the gene matches. The CDR3 region is CASSSGGYEQYF. The CDR3 nucleotides read TGTGCCAGCAGCTCGGGGGGATACGAGCAGTACTTC.

V is TRBV5-4 and J is TRBJ2-3, with TRBD2 as a possible D gene (6 bases). The V end was cut by 1 base, the J end by 4 bases, with 13 bases between. The CDR3 runs 15 residues. Germline CDR1 and CDR2: SGHNT and YYREEE (reference sequence). This CDR3 is CASSLPGGMADTQYF. CDR3 sequence (DNA): TGTGCCAGCAGCTTGCCAGGCGGGATGGCAGATACGCAGTATTTT. The entire variable domain, with the rest obtained from reference TRBV5-4 and TRBJ2-3, is as follows: ETGVTQSPTHLIKTRGQQVTLRCSSQSGHNTVSWYQQALGQGPQFIFQYYREEENGRGNFPPRFSGLQFPNYSSELNVNALELDDSALYLCASSLPGGMADTQYFGPGTRLTVL.

The V gene is TRBV19, the J gene TRBJ1-4, with D perhaps matching TRBD1 (6 bases). V was shortened by 5 bases and J by 2 bases, with 12 bases between the two germline ends. The CDR3 is 15 amino acids. Germline V lookup: CDR1 LNHDA, CDR2 SQIVND (reference sequence). The CDR3: CASSSPGHTNEKLFF. For the CDR3, the DNA is TGTGCCAGTAGTTCTCCGGGACATACTAATGAAAAACTGTTTTTT.

This clone was counted between two and nine times. The chain uses TRBV28 and TRBJ1-1, with D unclear. Germline values: CDR1 MDHEN, CDR2 SYDVKM. CDR3 size: 13 residues. V was trimmed by 5 bases and J by 0 bases, leaving 7 bases between them. The CDR3, as DNA: TGTGCCAGCAGTACTCCGATGAACACTGAAGCTTTCTTT. Its protein is CASSTPMNTEAFF.

A few counts support this clone. This chain uses TRBV18 with TRBJ2-3; 7 bases fit TRBD2. CDR1 is KGHSH, CDR2 LQKENI, per germline. This CDR3 is 17 amino acids long. The ends lost 1 base at V and 6 bases at J; junction bases unmatched: 13. This chain's CDR3 is CASSPRSGNVRSDTQYF. The CDR3, as DNA: TGTGCCAGCTCACCACGGAGCGGGAATGTCAGATCGGATACGCAGTATTTT.

This clone occurred a few times. This chain joins TRBV5-1 and TRBJ2-1; D gene unclear. The CDR3 contains 14 residues. CDR1 and CDR2 from the germline V gene are SGHRS and YFSETQ. Deletions cut 0 bases from V and 7 bases from J, with 11 bases between. The CDR3 bases are TGCGCCAGCAGCTTGGATGTAGCTGGGAATGAGCAGTTCTTC. Residues: CASSLDVAGNEQFF.